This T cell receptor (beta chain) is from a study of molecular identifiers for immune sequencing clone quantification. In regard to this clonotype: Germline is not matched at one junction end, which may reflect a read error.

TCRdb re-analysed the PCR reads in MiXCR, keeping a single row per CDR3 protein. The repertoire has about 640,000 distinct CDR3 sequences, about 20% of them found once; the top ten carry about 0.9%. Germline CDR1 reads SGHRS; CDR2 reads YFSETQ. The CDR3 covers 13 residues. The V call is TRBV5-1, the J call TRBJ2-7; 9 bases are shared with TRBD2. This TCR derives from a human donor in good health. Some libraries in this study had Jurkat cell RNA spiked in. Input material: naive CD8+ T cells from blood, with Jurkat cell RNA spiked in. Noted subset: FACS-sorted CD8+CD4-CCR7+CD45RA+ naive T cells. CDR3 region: CASSFGTSYERYF. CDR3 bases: TGCGCCAGCAGCTTCGGGACTAGCTACGAGCGGTACTTC.